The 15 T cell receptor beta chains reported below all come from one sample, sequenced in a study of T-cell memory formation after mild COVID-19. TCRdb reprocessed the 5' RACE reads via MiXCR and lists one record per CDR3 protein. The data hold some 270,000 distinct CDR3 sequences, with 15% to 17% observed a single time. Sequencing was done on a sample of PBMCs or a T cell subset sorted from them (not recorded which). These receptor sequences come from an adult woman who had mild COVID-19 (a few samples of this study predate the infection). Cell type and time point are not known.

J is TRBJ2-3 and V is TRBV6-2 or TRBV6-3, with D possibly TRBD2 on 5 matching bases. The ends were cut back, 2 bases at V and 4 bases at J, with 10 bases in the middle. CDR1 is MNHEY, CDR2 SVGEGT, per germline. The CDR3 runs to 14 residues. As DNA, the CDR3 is TGTGCCAGCAGTTACGGGAGAACCGCAGATACGCAGTATTTT. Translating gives CASSYGRTADTQYF.

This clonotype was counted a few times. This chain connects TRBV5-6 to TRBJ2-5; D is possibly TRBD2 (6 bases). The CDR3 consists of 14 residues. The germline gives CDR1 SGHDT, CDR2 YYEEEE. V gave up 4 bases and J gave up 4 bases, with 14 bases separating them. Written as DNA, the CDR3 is TGTGCCAGCAGCATGACTAGGAACGGAGAGACCCAGTACTTC. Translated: CASSMTRNGETQYF.

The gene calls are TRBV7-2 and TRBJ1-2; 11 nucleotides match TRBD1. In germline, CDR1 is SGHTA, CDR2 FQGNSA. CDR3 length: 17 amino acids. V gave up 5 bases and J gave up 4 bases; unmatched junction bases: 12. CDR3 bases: TGTGCCAGCAGCCGGAAGGCGGGACAGGGGGTATTCTATGGCTACACCTTC. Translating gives CASSRKAGQGVFYGYTF. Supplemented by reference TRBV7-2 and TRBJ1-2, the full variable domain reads GAGVSQSPSNKVTEKGKDVELRCDPISGHTALYWYRQSLGQGLEFLIYFQGNSAPDKSGLPSDRFSAERTGGSVSTLTIQRTQQEDSAVYLCASSRKAGQGVFYGYTFGSGTRLTVV.

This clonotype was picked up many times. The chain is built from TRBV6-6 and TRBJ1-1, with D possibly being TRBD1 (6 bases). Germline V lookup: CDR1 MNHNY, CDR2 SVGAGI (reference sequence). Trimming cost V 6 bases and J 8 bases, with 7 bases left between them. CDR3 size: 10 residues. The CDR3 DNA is TGTGCCAGCAGGGACAGAGAAGCTTTCTTT. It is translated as CASRDREAFF.

CDR3 nucleotide sequence: TGTGCCAGCAGCCAGGGTATAAGGGGGGGGTCTGTAGATACGCAGTATTTT. It specifies CASSQGIRGGSVDTQYF. The chain combines TRBV4-2 with TRBJ2-3, with D perhaps TRBD2 (7 bases). Trimming took 3 bases from V and 5 from J, leaving 21 bases between them. This CDR3 spans 17 amino acids. The germline V gene has CDR1 LGHNA and CDR2 YNFKEQ.

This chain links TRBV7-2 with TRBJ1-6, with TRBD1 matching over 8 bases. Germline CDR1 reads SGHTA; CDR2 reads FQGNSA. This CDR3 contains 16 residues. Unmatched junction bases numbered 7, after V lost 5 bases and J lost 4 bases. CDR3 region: CASSTGGGQYNSPLHF. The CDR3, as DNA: TGTGCCAGCAGCACAGGGGGGGGACAGTATAATTCACCCCTCCACTTT.

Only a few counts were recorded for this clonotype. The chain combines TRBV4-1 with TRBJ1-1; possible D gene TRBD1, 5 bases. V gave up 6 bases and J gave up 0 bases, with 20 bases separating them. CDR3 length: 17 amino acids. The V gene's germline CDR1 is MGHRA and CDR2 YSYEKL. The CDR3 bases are TGCGCCAGCAGTCCCGGGGTGACAGTGCATATGAACACTGAAGCTTTCTTT. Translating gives CASSPGVTVHMNTEAFF.

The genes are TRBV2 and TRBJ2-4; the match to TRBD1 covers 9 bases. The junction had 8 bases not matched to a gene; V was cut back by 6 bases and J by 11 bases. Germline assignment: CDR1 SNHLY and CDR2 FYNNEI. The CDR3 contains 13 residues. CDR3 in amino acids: CASSPGTGLLQYF. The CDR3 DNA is TGTGCCAGCAGCCCCGGGACAGGGCTCCTTCAGTACTTC.

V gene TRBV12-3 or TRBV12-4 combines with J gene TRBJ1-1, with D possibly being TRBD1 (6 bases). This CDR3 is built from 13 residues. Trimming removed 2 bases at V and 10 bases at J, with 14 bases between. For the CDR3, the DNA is TGTGCCAGCAGTTTACTTTCGGGGGCGGGAGCTTTCTTT. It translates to CASSLLSGAGAFF.

The CDR3 sequence is CASTSGRGWNGYTF. The CDR3 coding sequence is TGTGCCAGCACCTCCGGTAGGGGTTGGAATGGCTACACCTTC. The rearrangement uses TRBV12-3 or TRBV12-4 and TRBJ1-2; a weak D match, TRBD1 (5 bases). Deletions cut 7 bases from V and 6 bases from J, with 18 bases between. The CDR3 covers 14 residues.

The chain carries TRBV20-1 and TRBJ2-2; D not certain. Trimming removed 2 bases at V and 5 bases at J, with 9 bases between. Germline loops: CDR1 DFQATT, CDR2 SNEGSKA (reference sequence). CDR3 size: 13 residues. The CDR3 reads CSARLGGTGELFF. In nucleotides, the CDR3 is TGCAGTGCTAGACTGGGCGGAACCGGGGAGCTGTTTTTT.

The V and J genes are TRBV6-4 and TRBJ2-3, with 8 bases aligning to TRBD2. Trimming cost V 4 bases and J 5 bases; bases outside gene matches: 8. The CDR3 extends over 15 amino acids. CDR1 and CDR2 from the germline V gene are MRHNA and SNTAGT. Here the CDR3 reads CASSVGLEVGDTQYF. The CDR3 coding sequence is TGTGCCAGCAGTGTGGGACTAGAAGTCGGAGATACGCAGTATTTT.

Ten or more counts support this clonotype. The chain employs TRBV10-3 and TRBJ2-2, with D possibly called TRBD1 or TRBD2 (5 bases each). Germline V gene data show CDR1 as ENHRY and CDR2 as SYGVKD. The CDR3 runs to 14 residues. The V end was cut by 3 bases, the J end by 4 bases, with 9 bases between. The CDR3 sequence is CAISDGTSTGELFF. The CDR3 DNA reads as TGTGCCATCAGTGACGGGACCTCCACCGGGGAGCTGTTTTTT.

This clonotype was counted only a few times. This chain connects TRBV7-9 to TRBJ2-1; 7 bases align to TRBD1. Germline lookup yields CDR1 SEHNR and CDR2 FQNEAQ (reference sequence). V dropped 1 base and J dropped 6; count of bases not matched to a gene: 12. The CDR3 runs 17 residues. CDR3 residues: CASSLGGSDRPVNEQFF. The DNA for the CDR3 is TGTGCCAGCAGCTTAGGGGGGTCGGACAGGCCTGTCAATGAGCAGTTCTTC. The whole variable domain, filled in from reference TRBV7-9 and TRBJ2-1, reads DTGVSQNPRHKITKRGQNVTFRCDPISEHNRLYWYRQTLGQGPEFLTYFQNEAQLEKSRLLSDRFSAERPKGSFSTLEIQRTEQGDSAMYLCASSLGGSDRPVNEQFFGPGTRLTVL.

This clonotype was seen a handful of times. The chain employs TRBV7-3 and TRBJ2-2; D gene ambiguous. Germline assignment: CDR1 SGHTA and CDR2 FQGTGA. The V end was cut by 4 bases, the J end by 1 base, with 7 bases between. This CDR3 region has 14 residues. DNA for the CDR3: TGTGCCAGCAGCTCATCAGGGAACACCGGGGAGCTGTTTTTT. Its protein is CASSSSGNTGELFF.